This TCR beta chain was profiled in a study of shared clonotypes between healthy human individuals. The repertoire was sequenced with immunoSEQ multiplex PCR; TCRdb's copy has only in-frame clones and lacks some. Of about 2.1 million clones in the sample, about 93% were seen once. CD45RO negativity and positive selection for CCR7 defined naive CD8 cells, a population that excluded terminally differentiated effector memory CD45RA+ cells. Deletions cut 4 bases from V and 1 base from J, with 12 bases between. This CDR3 contains 15 residues. Germline V CDR1 and CDR2: SGHNT, YYREEE (reference sequence). Input material: naive CD8+ T cells from PBMCs. V and J are TRBV5-4 and TRBJ1-5; D unclear. The receptor's source is a man younger than 35 in good health. Some clones in this sample may be carry-over from other donors' samples. The DNA for the CDR3 is TGTGCCAGCAGCCCCGAGGGAGGAAGCAATCAGCCCCAGCATTTT. The encoded protein is CASSPEGGSNQPQHF.